This entry is about one T cell receptor beta chain. Its antigen is unknown. This cohort consisted of healthy bone marrow donors. This CDR3 is 14 amino acids long. Germline V CDR1 and CDR2: LNHDA, SQIVND (reference sequence). Trimming took 6 bases from V and 1 from J; bases not matched to a gene: 4. The PCR employed 60 Vbeta primers together with 13 Jbeta primers. Sequencing was performed with immunoSEQ multiplex PCR; in TCRdb, only in-frame clones are kept and a portion is missing. This sample contains about 170,000 clones. The entry originates in a study of cytomegalovirus exposure and HLA in healthy donors. Overall study findings and caveats: The likely origin of a cluster of highly shared sequence variants was a sequencing artifact. Exclusion as indistinguishable affected some V segments, including TRBV6-2 and TRBV6-3. Presence/absence analyses took donor sequencing depth as roughly uniform.

The chain links TRBV19 to TRBJ1-1; TRBD1 aligns across 8 bases. The sample was PBMCs. The origin of this receptor is a woman aged 18 to 35 in good health and CMV-seropositive. The CDR3 DNA sequence: TGTGCCAGTAGCGTCGACAGGGGGAACACTGAAGCTTTCTTT. It is translated as CASSVDRGNTEAFF. Full variable domain (remainder filled in from reference TRBV19 and TRBJ1-1): DGGITQSPKYLFRKEGQNVTLSCEQNLNHDAMYWYRQDPGQGLRLIYYSQIVNDFQKGDIAEGYSVSREKKESFPLTVTSAQKNPTAFYLCASSVDRGNTEAFFGQGTRLTVV.